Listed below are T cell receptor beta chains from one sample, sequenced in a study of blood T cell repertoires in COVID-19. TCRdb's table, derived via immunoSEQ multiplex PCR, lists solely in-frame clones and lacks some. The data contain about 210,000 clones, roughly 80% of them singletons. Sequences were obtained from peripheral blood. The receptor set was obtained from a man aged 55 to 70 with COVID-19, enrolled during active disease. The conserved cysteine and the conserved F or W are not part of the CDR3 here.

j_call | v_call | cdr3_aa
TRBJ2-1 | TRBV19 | ASSITGQGPQGWQF
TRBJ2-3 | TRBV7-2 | ASSPSLGRDTQY
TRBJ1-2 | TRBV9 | ASSVGTSKGYGYT
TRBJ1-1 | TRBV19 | ASSDRGQRDNTEAF
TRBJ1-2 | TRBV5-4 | ASSWGAGGNYGYT
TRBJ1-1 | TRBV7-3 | ASSPQGASPEAF
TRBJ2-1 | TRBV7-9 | ASTQRTSGTNEQF
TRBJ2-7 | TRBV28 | ASGSSGTGFYEQY
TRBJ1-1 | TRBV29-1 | SVSVGGVDTEAF
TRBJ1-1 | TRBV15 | ATSRDLGGLAEAF
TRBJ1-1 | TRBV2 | ASSEAVRTSEAF
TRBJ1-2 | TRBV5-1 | ASSQGTGDGYT
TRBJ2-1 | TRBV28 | ASSVPGLYYNEQF
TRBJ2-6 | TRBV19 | ASRDGQSGANVLT
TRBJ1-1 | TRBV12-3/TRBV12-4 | ASNRDRVAEAF
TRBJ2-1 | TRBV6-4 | ASRSSGIGYNEQF